The next 10 T cell receptor beta chains were all read from a single sample in a study of monozygotic twins with inflammatory bowel disease. Reanalyzing the 5' RACE reads, TCRdb keeps one entry per CDR3 protein, without DNA. This sample's table reports just over 300,000 distinct CDR3 sequences. The sequencing sample was made of blood. The receptors derive from a human donor with ulcerative colitis or Crohn's disease, or a healthy co-twin of an affected twin (not recorded which).

The chain links TRBV7-2 to TRBJ2-7; TCRdb reports TRBD1, a call that lacks DNA to check it against. Germline V gene data show CDR1 as SGHTA and CDR2 as FQGNSA. The CDR3 is made up of 15 amino acids. Here the CDR3 reads CASSVRQASSYEQYF.

V is TRBV3-1 and J is TRBJ2-5; TCRdb's D gene call, TRBD2, goes unchecked for lack of DNA. This CDR3 spans 14 amino acids. Germline-derived CDR1 and CDR2 are LGHDT and YNNKEL (reference sequence). The CDR3 loop reads CASSQLAGKETQYF.

This chain links TRBV27 with TRBJ2-6. CDR1 and CDR2 from the germline V gene are MNHEY and SMNVEV (reference sequence). The CDR3 spans 15 residues. CDR3: CASSPALRGANVLTF.

This rearrangement joins TRBV20-1 to TRBJ1-5. Germline CDR1 DFQATT, CDR2 SNEGSKA (reference sequence). This CDR3 spans 12 amino acids. CDR3 region: CSARISNQPQHF.

The chain is built from TRBV12-3 or TRBV12-4 and TRBJ2-1; TCRdb gives TRBD1 as the D gene, but with no DNA this cannot be confirmed. The CDR3 runs to 12 residues. CDR3 in amino acids: CASTMGGDEQFF.

V and J are TRBV27 and TRBJ2-3; TCRdb gives TRBD1 as the D gene, but with no DNA this cannot be confirmed. Germline-derived CDR1 and CDR2 are MNHEY and SMNVEV (reference sequence). The CDR3 length is 15 residues. The CDR3 region is CANSLKGAPTDTQYF.

The CDR3 loop is CASSRGGETYEQYF. The gene calls are TRBV5-1 and TRBJ2-7; TCRdb picks TRBD2, but there is no DNA to check that call. Germline CDR1 SGHRS, CDR2 YFSETQ. The CDR3 runs 14 residues.

This chain uses TRBV24-1 with TRBJ1-5. Germline CDR1 is KGHDR and CDR2 is SFDVKD. The length of the CDR3 is 16 residues. The chain's CDR3 is CATSDSLPGYNQPQHF.

The V and J genes are TRBV18 and TRBJ1-5. The CDR3 extends over 14 amino acids. Germline CDR1 reads KGHSH; CDR2 reads LQKENI. The CDR3 region is CASSGSRGNQPQHF. Variable domain in full (rest from reference TRBV18 and TRBJ1-5): NAGVMQNPRHLVRRRGQEARLRCSPMKGHSHVYWYRQLPEEGLKFMVYLQKENIIDESGMPKERFSAEFPKEGPSILRIQQVVRGDSAAYFCASSGSRGNQPQHFGDGTRLSIL.

The chain links TRBV6-2 or TRBV6-3 to TRBJ1-2; TCRdb gives TRBD1 as the D gene, but with no DNA this cannot be confirmed. Per germline, CDR1 MNHEY and CDR2 SVGEGT. The CDR3 contains 14 residues. CDR3 sequence reads: CASSSHGTLYGYTF.